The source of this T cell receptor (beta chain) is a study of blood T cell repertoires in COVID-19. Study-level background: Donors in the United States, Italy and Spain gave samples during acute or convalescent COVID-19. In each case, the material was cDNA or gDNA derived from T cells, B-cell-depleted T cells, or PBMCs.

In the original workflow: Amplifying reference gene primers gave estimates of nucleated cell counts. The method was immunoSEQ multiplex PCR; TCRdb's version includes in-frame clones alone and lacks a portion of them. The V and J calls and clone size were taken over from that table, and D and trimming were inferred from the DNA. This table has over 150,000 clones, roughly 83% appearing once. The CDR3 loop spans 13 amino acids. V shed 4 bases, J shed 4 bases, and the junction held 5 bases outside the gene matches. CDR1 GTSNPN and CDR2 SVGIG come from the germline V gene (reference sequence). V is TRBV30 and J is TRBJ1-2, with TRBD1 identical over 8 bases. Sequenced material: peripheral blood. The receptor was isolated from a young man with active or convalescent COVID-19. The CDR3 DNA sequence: TGTGCCTGGAAACCAGGGGGCTTCTATGGCTACACCTTC. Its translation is CAWKPGGFYGYTF.